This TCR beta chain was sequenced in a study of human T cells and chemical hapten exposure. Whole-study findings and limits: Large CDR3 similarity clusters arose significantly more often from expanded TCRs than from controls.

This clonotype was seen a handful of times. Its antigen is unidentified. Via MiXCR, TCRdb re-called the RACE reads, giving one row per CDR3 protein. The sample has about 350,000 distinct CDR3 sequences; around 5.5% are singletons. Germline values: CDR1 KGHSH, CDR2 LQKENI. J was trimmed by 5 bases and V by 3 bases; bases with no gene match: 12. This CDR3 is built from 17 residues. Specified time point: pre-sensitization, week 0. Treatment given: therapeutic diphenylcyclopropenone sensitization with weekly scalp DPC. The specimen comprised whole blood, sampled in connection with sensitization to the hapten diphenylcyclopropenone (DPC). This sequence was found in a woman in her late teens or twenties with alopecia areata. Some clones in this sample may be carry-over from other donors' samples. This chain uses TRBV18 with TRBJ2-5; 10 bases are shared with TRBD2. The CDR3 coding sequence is TGTGCCAGCTCACCGCAGACTAGCGGGCCAGGAGGGGAGACCCAGTACTTC. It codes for CASSPQTSGPGGETQYF.